The rows below give T cell receptor beta chains drawn from one sample of a study of T cells after posttransplantation cyclophosphamide. Produced via immunoSEQ multiplex PCR; TCRdb's table is partial and in-frame only. There are approximately 26,000 clones in the sample; roughly 85% occur only once, and roughly 3% lies in the top ten. What was sequenced was PBMCs. Receptors were obtained from a man aged 50 to 59. Each CDR3 is given with its conserved first and last residue. Size tells how often a clone was seen (once, few, many) or the class of an expanded clone, and some rows leave it out.

cdr3_aa	j_call	clone_size	v_call
CASSTGSGGNTQYF	TRBJ2-3	NA	TRBV5-6
CAWSFKGQGSTEAFF	TRBJ1-1	NA	TRBV30
CASSPDRGQPQHF	TRBJ1-5	NA	TRBV7-9
CASSRGTRSGNTIYF	TRBJ1-3	NA	TRBV14
CAWSFRTGGSGYTF	TRBJ1-2	NA	TRBV30
CASSLVASGSGKLFF	TRBJ1-4	NA	TRBV5-1
CASSEGSAGRTEAFF	TRBJ1-1	few	TRBV6-1
CASSLGSGSYEQYF	TRBJ2-7	once	TRBV5-1
CAWSSRLAIGSGDTQYF	TRBJ2-3	NA	TRBV30
CATSKTVGNEKLFF	TRBJ1-4	NA	TRBV15
CASSAQDRQYNSPLHF	TRBJ1-6	NA	TRBV7-3
CASSLKQGGNTGELFF	TRBJ2-2	NA	TRBV7-8
CASSISGGSHEQFF	TRBJ2-1	NA	TRBV5-1
CASSLPRTGHTEAFF	TRBJ1-1	NA	TRBV28
CASSVKSGATSYEQYF	TRBJ2-7	NA	TRBV9
CASSPQRGLGEKLFF	TRBJ1-4	NA	TRBV7-7
CASMDLVREEQFF	TRBJ2-1	NA	TRBV10-2
CASSARFMSVQNYGYTF	TRBJ1-2	NA	TRBV6-1
CASSPGLAQETQYF	TRBJ2-5	NA	TRBV7-2
CASIGRDYEQYF	TRBJ2-7	NA	TRBV6-5
CASSQGLVRADTQYF	TRBJ2-3	NA	TRBV5-6
CASSSDSTNIQYF	TRBJ2-4	NA	TRBV7-6
CASSVAARGSYGYTF	TRBJ1-2	once	TRBV9
CASSPGTYEQYF	TRBJ2-7	NA	TRBV5-1
CASSQQGAGYTF	TRBJ1-2	NA	TRBV16
CASSPVWASGETQYF	TRBJ2-5	NA	TRBV7-9
CASSQDDRRTYNEQFF	TRBJ2-1	NA	TRBV4-3
CASSPQGSYQPQHF	TRBJ1-5	NA	TRBV19
CASSRHRTYGYTF	TRBJ1-2	NA	TRBV6-5
CASSLTGSGTEAFF	TRBJ1-1	NA	TRBV27
CASSQRPGEGTEAFF	TRBJ1-1	once	TRBV4-1
CASSQEFGVGELFF	TRBJ2-2	NA	TRBV4-1
CSVGIGGLAKNIQYF	TRBJ2-4	once	TRBV29-1
CATSRDRGSGISTDTQYF	TRBJ2-3	NA	TRBV15
CASSIDRGDTQYF	TRBJ2-3	NA	TRBV19
CASRTSNRVMETQYF	TRBJ2-5	NA	TRBV6-5
CASSGNRGEKLFF	TRBJ1-4	NA	TRBV6-1
CASSVGQLNTEAFF	TRBJ1-1	few	TRBV9
CASSQNTEAFF	TRBJ1-1	NA	TRBV5-1
CASSDREDTGELFF	TRBJ2-2	few	TRBV2
CASSPTAGGSPLHF	TRBJ1-6	NA	TRBV6-1
CASRPGLQNSDTQYF	TRBJ2-3	NA	TRBV6-1
CASSSLEKEAQYF	TRBJ2-5	NA	TRBV5-1
CASRLAGFETQYF	TRBJ2-5	NA	TRBV7-2